This TCR beta chain originates from a study of siplizumab effects on memory and regulatory T cells. Study-wide results and limits: Sequences below about 10^-5 frequency were poorly captured, and few alloreactive clones mapped to unstimulated subsets.

Note on this clone: Its antigen is unidentified.

This table comes from immunoSEQ multiplex PCR, and its TCRdb copy is limited to in-frame clones, with some not included. The data hold 90,000 to 150,000 clones, with 93% observed a single time. V was pared by 2 bases and J by 1 base, with 18 bases between. Germline CDR1 SGDLS, CDR2 YYNGEE. The CDR3 extends over 17 amino acids. The sequence derives from a human donor in good health. V and J are TRBV9 and TRBJ1-1; TRBD1 might be the D (6 bases). The sample consisted of non-Treg CD4+ T cells sorted from blood. CDR3 nucleotides: TGTGCCAGCAGCGTGGATGAACAGGGTTTGGGGAACACTGAAGCTTTCTTT. Translation: CASSVDEQGLGNTEAFF.